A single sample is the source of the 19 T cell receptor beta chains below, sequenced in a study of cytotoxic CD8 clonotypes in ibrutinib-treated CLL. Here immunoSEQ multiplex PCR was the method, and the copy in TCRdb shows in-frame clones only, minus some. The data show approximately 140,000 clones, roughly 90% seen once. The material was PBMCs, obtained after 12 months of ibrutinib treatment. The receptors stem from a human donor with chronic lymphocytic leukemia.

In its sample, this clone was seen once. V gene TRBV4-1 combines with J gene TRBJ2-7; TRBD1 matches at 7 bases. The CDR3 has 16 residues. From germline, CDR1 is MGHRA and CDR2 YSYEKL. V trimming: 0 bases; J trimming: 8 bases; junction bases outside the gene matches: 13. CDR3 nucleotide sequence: TGCGCCAGCAGCCAAGATTCAGTTGACAGGGCGTCGAAGCAGTACTTC. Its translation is CASSQDSVDRASKQYF.

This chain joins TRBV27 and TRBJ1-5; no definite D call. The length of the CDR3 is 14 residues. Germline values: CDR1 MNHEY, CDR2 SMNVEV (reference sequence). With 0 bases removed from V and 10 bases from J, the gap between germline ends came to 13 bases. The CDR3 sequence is CASSLSSFDNPQHF. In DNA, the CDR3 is TGTGCCAGCAGTTTATCGAGTTTTGATAACCCCCAGCATTTT.

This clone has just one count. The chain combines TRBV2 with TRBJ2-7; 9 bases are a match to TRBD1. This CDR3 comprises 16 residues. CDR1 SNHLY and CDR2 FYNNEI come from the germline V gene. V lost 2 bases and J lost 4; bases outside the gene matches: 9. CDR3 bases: TGTGCCAGCAGTGAACCGGGACAGGGAAATTTTTACGAGCAGTACTTC. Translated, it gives CASSEPGQGNFYEQYF.

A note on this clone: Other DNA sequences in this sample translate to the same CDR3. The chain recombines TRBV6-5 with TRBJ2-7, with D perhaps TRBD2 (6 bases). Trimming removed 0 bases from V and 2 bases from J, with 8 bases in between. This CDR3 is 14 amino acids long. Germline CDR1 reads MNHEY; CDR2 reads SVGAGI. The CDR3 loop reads CASSYSAGTYEQYF. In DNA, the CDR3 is TGTGCCAGCAGTTACTCGGCGGGGACCTACGAGCAGTACTTC.

The CDR3 DNA sequence: TGTGCCAGCAGTCTCGGGGACAGGGGGAACACTGAAGCTTTCTTT. It yields the protein CASSLGDRGNTEAFF. The chain is built from TRBV28 and TRBJ1-1; TRBD1 aligns across 10 bases. The length of the CDR3 is 15 residues. Germline V gene sequence: CDR1 MDHEN, CDR2 SYDVKM. Unmatched junction bases numbered 4, after V lost 5 bases and J lost 1 base.

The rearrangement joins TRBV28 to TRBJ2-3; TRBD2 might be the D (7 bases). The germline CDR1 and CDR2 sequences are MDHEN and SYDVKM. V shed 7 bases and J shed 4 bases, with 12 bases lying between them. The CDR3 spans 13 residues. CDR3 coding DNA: TGTGCCAGCATAGGGGGGGCTTCAGATACGCAGTATTTT. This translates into CASIGGASDTQYF. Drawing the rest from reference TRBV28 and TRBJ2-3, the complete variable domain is DVKVTQSSRYLVKRTGEKVFLECVQDMDHENMFWYRQDPGLGLRLIYFSYDVKMKEKGDIPEGYSVSREKKERFSLILESASTNQTSMYLCASIGGASDTQYFGPGTRLTVL.

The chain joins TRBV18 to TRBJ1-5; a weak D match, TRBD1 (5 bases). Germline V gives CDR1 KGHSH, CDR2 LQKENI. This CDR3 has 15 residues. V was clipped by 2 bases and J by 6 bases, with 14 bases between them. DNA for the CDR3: TGTGCCAGCTCACCAGGGGCTGGGGTTGGTCAGCCCCAGCATTTT. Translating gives CASSPGAGVGQPQHF.

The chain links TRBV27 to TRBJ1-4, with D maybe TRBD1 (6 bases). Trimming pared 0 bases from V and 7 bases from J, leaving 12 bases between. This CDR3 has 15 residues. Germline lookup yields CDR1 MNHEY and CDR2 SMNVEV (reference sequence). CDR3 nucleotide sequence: TGTGCCAGCAGTTTATCGGCCGTGGGGGCTGAAAAACTGTTTTTT. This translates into CASSLSAVGAEKLFF.

In nucleotides, the CDR3 is TGTGCCAGCAGCTCATCTAGCGGGAGGCTTCTTACCCAGTACTTC. Translation gives CASSSSSGRLLTQYF. The rearrangement uses TRBV28 and TRBJ2-5; 11 bases align to TRBD2. Losses at the gene ends were 6 bases for V and 8 bases for J; bases not matched to a gene: 11. The germline CDR1 and CDR2 sequences are MDHEN and SYDVKM. The CDR3 is made up of 15 amino acids.

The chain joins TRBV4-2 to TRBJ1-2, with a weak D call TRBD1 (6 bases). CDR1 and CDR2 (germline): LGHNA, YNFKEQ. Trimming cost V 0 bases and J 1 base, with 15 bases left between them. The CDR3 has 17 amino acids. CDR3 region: CASSQEYGQQNNYGYTF. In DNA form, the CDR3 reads TGTGCCAGCAGCCAAGAATACGGACAGCAAAATAACTATGGCTACACCTTC.

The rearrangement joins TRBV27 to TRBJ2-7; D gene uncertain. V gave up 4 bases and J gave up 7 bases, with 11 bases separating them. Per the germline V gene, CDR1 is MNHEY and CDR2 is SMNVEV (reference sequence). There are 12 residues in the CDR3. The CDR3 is CASSYRQGEQYF. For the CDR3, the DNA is TGTGCCAGCAGTTATAGGCAAGGAGAGCAGTACTTC.

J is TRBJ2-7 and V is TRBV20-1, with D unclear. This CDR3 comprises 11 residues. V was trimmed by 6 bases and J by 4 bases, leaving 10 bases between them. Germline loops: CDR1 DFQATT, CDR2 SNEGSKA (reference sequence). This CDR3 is CSARTRYEQYF. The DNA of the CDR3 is TGCAGTGCCAGAACACGTTACGAGCAGTACTTC.

In DNA, the CDR3 is TGTGCCAGCAGCCAGAGCTCCTTCGGGAACGAGCAGTACTTC. It specifies CASSQSSFGNEQYF. The chain couples TRBV11-3 to TRBJ2-7, with D perhaps TRBD2 (5 bases). This CDR3 contains 14 residues. Germline CDR1 and CDR2: SGHNT and YENEEA. Trimming pared 5 bases from V and 5 bases from J, leaving 16 bases between.

CDR3 in DNA: TGTGCCAGCAGCGGTGGGGGGACTCCTCAAGAGACCCAGTACTTC. This gives the protein CASSGGGTPQETQYF. The chain links TRBV9 to TRBJ2-5; D is perhaps TRBD2 (6 bases). The V end was cut by 3 bases, the J end by 2 bases, with 14 bases between. Looked up from germline, CDR1 is SGDLS and CDR2 is YYNGEE. The CDR3 runs to 15 residues.

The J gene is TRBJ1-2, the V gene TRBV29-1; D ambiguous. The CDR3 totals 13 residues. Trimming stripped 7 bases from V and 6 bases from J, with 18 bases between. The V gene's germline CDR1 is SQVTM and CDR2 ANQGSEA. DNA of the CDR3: TGCAGCGCCTTCTGGAAGGTCAGCGATGGCTACACCTTC. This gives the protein CSAFWKVSDGYTF.

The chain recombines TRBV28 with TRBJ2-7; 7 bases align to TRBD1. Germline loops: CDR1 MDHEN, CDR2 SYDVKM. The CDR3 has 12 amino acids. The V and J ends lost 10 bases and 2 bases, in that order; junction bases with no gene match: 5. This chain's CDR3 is CATEDRAYEQYF. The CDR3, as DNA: TGTGCCACAGAAGACAGGGCCTACGAGCAGTACTTC.

The chain's CDR3 is CASSLGQGNTGELFF. DNA of the CDR3: TGTGCCAGCAGCTTGGGACAGGGCAACACCGGGGAGCTGTTTTTT. The V call is TRBV7-3, the J call TRBJ2-2, with 9 bases identical to TRBD1. Trimming took 3 bases from V and 2 from J; bases not matched to a gene: 1. Germline V gene sequence: CDR1 SGHTA, CDR2 FQGTGA. CDR3 length: 15 residues.

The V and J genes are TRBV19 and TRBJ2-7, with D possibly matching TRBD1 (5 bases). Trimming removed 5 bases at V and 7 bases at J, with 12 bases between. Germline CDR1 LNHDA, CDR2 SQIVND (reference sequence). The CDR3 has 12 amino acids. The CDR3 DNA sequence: TGTGCCAGTAGTCTCTCAGGGTGGGAGCAGTACTTC. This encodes CASSLSGWEQYF.

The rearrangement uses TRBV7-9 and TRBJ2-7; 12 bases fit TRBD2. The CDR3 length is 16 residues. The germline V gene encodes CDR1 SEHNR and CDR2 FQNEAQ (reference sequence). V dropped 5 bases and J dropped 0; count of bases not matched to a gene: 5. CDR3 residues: CASSPRTSGASYEQYF. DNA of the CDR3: TGTGCCAGCAGCCCGCGGACTAGCGGGGCCTCCTACGAGCAGTACTTC.